Reported below is one T cell receptor (beta chain). One junction end disagrees with the germline gene, perhaps due to a read error. These data are taken from a study of blood T cell repertoires in COVID-19. Assay used: immunoSEQ multiplex PCR; TCRdb lists only in-frame clones, some missing. This sample has roughly 250,000 clones, with around nine tenths found just once. Assignment of participants to cohorts was predicated upon participant-reported clinical history. The V gene's germline CDR1 is SGHTA and CDR2 FQGNSA. The CDR3 totals 13 residues. Sequenced: PBMCs or T cells enriched from blood (not recorded which). The clonotype originates from a woman aged 18-29 years who had recovered from COVID-19. The chain recombines TRBV7-2 with TRBJ1-6; 12 bases align to TRBD1. The CDR3 bases are TGCACGACTGGGACAGGGGGCAATTCACCCCTCCACTTT. Residues: CTTGTGGNSPLHF. Drawing the rest from reference TRBV7-2 and TRBJ1-6, the complete variable domain is GAGVSQSPSNKVTEKGKDVELRCDPISGHTALYWYRQSLGQGLEFLIYFQGNSAPDKSGLPSDRFSAERTGGSVSTLTIQRTQQEDSAVYLCTTGTGGNSPLHFGNGTRLTVT.